This record covers a single T cell receptor beta chain. Its antigen is unidentified. In the same sample, other DNA sequences code for this CDR3. The entry originates in a study of cytomegalovirus exposure and HLA in healthy donors. General study results and limits: Most TCR sequences showed up rarely, but some public TCRs showed up in many donors.

The primer mix had 60 Vbeta and 13 Jbeta primers. Sequencing was performed with immunoSEQ multiplex PCR; in TCRdb, only in-frame clones are kept and a portion is missing. The sample contains some 150,000 clones, around 75% of which appear only once. V lost 2 bases and J lost 5; bases outside the gene matches: 2. The CDR3 length is 14 residues. CDR1 and CDR2 from the germline V gene are SGDLS and YYNGEE. The TCR was taken from a man younger than 45 in good health and CMV-seronegative. The material sequenced was PBMCs. The chain uses TRBV9 and TRBJ2-7; 12 bases align to TRBD1. DNA for the CDR3: TGTGCCAGCAGCGTCGGGACAGGGGGCGACGAGCAGTACTTC. Protein: CASSVGTGGDEQYF.